One T cell receptor beta chain is described in this entry. The antigen is unknown. The Oncomine TCR Beta short-read assay was applied to DNA of cultured CD4+ T cells. Scientists extracted genomic DNA from CD4+ T cells grown in culture. One entry per CDR3 protein, called by TCRdb with MiXCR from the PCR reads. The table includes 20,000 to 30,000 distinct CDR3 sequences, around 70% detected once. The CDR3 covers 14 residues. Per the germline V gene, CDR1 is GTSNPN and CDR2 is SVGIG (reference sequence). J lost 4 bases, V lost 0 bases, and 3 bases had no gene match. The data are from a study of vaccination and CD4 T cells after COVID-19. Study overall: Stimulation used overlapping spike peptides from SARS-CoV-2, HCoV-NL63, HCoV-OC43 and HCoV-229E.

Regarding treatment: approximately nine-day PBMC culture with coronavirus spike peptide pools or control peptides (ViraFEST assay). The chain links TRBV30 to TRBJ1-2; 9 nucleotides match TRBD1. The specimen was CD4+ T cells from blood, cultured in vitro, collected after SARS-CoV-2 vaccination. The receptor's source is a human donor who received a COVID-19 vaccine. In nucleotides, the CDR3 is TGTGCCTGGAGTGTACAGGGGGCTGGCTATGGCTACACCTTC. It yields the protein CAWSVQGAGYGYTF.